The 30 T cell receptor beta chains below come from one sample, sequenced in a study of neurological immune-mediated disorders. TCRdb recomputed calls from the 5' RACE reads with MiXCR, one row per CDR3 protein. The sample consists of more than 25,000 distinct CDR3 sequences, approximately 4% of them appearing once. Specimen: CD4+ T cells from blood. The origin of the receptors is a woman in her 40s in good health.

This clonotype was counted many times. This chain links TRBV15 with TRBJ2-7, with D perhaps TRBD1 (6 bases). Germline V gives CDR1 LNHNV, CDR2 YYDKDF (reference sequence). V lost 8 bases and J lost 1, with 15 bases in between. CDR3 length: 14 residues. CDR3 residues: CATYFEQGSYEQYF. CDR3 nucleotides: TGTGCCACCTACTTCGAACAGGGTTCCTACGAGCAGTACTTC.

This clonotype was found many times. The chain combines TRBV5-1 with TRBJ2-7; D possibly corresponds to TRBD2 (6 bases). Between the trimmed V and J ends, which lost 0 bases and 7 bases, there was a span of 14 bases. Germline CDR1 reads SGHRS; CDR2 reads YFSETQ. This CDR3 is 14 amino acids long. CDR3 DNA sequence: TGCGCCAGCAGCTTGGTGTCGGGAGTACGGGAGCAGTACTTC. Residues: CASSLVSGVREQYF.

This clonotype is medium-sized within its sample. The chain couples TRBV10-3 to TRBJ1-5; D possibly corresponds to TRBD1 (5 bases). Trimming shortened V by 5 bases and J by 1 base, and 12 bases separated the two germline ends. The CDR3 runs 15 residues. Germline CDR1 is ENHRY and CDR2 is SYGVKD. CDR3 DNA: TGTGCCATCAGTCCAGGGAAAACAAGCAATCAGCCCCAGCATTTT. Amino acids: CAISPGKTSNQPQHF.

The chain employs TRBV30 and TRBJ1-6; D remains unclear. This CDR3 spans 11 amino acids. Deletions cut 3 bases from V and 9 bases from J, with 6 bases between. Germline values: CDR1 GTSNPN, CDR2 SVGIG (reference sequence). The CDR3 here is CAWSVGSPLHF. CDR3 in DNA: TGTGCCTGGAGCGTGGGTTCACCCCTCCACTTT.

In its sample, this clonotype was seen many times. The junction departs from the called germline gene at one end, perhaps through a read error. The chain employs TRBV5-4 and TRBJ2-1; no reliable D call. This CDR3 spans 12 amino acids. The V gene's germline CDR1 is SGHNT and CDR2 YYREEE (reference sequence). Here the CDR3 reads CASSLGAPPTVF. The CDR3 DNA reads TGTGCCAGCAGCTTGGGGGCCCCGCCGACGGTCTTC.

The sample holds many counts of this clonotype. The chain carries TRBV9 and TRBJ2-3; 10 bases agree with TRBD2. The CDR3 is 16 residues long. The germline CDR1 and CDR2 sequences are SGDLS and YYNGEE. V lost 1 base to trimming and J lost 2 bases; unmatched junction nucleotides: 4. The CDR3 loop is CASSVTSGGATDTQYF. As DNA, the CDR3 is TGTGCCAGCAGCGTAACCAGCGGGGGGGCCACAGATACGCAGTATTTT.

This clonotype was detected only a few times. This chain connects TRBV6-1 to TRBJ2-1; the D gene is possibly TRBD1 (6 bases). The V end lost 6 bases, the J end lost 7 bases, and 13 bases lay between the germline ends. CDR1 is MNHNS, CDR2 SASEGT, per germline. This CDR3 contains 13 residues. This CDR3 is CASSSLGGNEQFF. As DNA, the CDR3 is TGTGCCAGCAGCTCACTAGGGGGAAATGAGCAGTTCTTC.

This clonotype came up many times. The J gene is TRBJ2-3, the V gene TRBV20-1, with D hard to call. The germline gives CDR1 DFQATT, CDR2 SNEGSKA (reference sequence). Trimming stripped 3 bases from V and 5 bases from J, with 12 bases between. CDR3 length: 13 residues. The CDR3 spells CSASRQAGDTQYF. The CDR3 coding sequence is TGCAGTGCTAGTAGGCAGGCTGGAGATACGCAGTATTTT.

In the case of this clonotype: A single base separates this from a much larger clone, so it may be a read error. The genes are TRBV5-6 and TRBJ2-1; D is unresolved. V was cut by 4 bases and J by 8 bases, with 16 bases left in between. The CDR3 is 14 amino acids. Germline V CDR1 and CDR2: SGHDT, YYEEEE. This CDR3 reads CASSPPGRRDEQFF. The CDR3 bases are TGTGCCAGCAGCCCCCCGGGCCGGCGCGATGAGCAGTTCTTC.

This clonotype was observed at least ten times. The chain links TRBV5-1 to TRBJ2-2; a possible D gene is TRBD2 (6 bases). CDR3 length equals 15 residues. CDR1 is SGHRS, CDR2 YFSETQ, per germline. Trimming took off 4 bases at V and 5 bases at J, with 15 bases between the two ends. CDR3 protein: CASSREVRETGELFF. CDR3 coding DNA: TGCGCCAGCAGCAGGGAGGTCAGAGAGACCGGGGAGCTGTTTTTT.

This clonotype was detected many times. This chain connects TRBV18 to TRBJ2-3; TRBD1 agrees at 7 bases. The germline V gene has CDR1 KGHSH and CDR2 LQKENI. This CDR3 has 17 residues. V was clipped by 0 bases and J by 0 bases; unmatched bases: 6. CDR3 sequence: CASSPPNRGISTDTQYF. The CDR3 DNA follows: TGTGCCAGCTCACCACCGAACAGGGGCATTAGCACAGATACGCAGTATTTT.

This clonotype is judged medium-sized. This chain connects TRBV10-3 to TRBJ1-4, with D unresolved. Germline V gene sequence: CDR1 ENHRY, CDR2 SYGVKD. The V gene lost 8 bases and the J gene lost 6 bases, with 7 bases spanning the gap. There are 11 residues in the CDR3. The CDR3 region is CAIRSDEKLFF. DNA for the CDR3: TGTGCCATCCGAAGCGATGAAAAACTGTTTTTT.

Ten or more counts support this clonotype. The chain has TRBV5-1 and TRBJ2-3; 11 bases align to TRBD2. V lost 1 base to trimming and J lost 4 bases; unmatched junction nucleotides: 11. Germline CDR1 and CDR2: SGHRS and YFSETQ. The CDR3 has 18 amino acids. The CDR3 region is CASSLSSGGIIRADTQYF. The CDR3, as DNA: TGCGCCAGCAGCTTGTCTAGCGGGGGGATCATCCGCGCAGATACGCAGTATTTT.

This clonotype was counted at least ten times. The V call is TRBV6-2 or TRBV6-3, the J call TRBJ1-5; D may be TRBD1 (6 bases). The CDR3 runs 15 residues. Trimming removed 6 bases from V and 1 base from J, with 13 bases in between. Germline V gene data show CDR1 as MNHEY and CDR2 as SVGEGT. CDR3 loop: CASSSGDTSNQPQHF. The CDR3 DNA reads TGTGCCAGCAGCTCAGGGGATACGAGCAATCAGCCCCAGCATTTT.

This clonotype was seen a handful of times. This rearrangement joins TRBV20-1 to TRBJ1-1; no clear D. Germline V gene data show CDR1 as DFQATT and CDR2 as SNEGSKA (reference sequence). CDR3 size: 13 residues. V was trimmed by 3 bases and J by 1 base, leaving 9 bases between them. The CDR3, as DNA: TGCAGTGCTAGGGAGGCCCGGAACACTGAAGCTTTCTTT. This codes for CSAREARNTEAFF.

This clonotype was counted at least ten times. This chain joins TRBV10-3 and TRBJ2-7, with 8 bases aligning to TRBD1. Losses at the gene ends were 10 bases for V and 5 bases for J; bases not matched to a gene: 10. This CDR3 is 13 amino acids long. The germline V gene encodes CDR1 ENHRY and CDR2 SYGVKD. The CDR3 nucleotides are TGTGCCACCTCCGACGGACAGGGCCACGAGCAGTACTTC. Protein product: CATSDGQGHEQYF.

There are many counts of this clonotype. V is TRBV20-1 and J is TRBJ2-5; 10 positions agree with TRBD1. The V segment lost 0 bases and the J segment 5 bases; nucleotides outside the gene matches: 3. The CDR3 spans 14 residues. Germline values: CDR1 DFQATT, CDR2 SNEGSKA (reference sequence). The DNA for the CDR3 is TGCAGTGCTAGAGAGACAGGGGGCAGGGAGACCCAGTACTTC. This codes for CSARETGGRETQYF.

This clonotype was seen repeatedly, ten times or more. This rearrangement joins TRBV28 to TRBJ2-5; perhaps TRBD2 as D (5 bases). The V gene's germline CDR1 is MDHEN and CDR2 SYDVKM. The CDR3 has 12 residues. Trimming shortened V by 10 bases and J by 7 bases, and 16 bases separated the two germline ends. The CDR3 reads CATDNGMGTQYF. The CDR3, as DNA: TGTGCCACCGACAACGGGATGGGGACCCAGTACTTC.

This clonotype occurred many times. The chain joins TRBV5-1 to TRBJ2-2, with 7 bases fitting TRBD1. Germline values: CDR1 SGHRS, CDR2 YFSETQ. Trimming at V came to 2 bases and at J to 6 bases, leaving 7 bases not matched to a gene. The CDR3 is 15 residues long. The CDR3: CASSFRGQEAGELFF. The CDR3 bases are TGCGCCAGCAGCTTTAGAGGACAGGAGGCCGGGGAGCTGTTTTTT.

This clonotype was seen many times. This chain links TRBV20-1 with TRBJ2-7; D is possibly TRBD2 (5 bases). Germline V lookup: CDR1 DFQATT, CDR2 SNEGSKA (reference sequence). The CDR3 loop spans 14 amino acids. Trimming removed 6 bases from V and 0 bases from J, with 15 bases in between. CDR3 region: CSAEIPGSSYEQYF. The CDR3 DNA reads TGCAGTGCGGAAATACCGGGGAGCTCCTACGAGCAGTACTTC.

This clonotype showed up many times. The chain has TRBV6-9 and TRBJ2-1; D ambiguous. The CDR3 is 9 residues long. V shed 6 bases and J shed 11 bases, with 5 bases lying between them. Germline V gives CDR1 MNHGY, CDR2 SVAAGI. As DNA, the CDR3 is TGTGCCAGCAGAACAAAGCAGTTCTTC. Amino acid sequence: CASRTKQFF.

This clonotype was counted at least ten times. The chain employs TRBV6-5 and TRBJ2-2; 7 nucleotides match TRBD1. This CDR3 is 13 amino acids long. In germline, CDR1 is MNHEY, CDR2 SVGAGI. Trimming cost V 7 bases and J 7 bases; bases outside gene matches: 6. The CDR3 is CASNRQGVGELFF. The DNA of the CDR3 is TGTGCCAGCAATAGACAGGGAGTCGGGGAGCTGTTTTTT.

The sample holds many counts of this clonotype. The CDR3 is CATSRARDSEYSNQPQHF. DNA of the CDR3: TGTGCCACCAGCAGAGCCCGGGACTCCGAGTATAGCAATCAGCCCCAGCATTTT. This rearrangement joins TRBV15 to TRBJ1-5, with D tentatively TRBD1 (5 bases). Trimming left V 1 base short and J 0 bases short, with 16 bases between. The length of the CDR3 is 18 residues. The germline V gene has CDR1 LNHNV and CDR2 YYDKDF (reference sequence).

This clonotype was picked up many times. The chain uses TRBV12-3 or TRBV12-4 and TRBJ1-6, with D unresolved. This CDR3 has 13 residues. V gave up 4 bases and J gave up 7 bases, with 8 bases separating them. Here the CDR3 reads CASSSTINSPLHF. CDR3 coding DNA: TGTGCCAGCAGTTCTACGATCAATTCACCCCTCCACTTT.

CDR3 in DNA: TGTGCCAGCAGCCCCCAGGGGATAGCCAAAAACATTCAGTACTTC. The encoded protein is CASSPQGIAKNIQYF. V is TRBV3-1 and J is TRBJ2-4; a possible D gene is TRBD1 (6 bases). Trimming removed 4 bases from V and 0 bases from J, with 10 bases in between. In germline, CDR1 is LGHDT, CDR2 YNNKEL (reference sequence). The CDR3 spans 15 residues.

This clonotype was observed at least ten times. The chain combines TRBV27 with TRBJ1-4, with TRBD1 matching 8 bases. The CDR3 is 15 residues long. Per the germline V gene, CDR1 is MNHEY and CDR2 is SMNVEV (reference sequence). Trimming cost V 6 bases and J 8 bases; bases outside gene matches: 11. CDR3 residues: CASRYSGGLGEKLFF. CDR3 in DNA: TGTGCCAGCAGATATTCAGGGGGCTTAGGGGAAAAACTGTTTTTT.

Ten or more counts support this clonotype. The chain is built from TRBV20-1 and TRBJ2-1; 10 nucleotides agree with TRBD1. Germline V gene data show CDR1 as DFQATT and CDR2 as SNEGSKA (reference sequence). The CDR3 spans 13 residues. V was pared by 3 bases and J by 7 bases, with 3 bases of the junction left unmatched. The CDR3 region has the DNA TGCAGTGCTAGGCGGACAGGGGGAAATGAGCAGTTCTTC. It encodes CSARRTGGNEQFF.

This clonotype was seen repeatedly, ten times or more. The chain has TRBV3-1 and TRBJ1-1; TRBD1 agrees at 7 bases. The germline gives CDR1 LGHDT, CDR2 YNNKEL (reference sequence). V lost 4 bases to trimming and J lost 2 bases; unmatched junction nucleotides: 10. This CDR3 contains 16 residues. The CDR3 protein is CASSLGIGTVNTEAFF. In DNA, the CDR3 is TGTGCCAGCAGCCTTGGCATCGGGACAGTCAACACTGAAGCTTTCTTT.

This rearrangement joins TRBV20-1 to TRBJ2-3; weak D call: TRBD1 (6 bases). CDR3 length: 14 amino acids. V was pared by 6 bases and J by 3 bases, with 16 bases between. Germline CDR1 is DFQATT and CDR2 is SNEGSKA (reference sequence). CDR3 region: CSATVGTGTDTQYF. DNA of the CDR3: TGCAGTGCGACGGTAGGCACAGGGACAGATACGCAGTATTTT.

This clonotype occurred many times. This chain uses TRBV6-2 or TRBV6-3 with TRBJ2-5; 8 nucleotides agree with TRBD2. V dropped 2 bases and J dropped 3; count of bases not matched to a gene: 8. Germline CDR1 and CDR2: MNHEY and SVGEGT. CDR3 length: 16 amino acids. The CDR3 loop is CASSYVAGGKEETQYF. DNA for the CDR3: TGTGCCAGCAGTTACGTTGCGGGGGGCAAAGAAGAGACCCAGTACTTC.